This T cell receptor (beta chain) was found in a study of cytotoxic CD8 clonotypes in ibrutinib-treated CLL. Points from the study as a whole: In sustained-remission versus progressing patients, sampling times differed. Age-matched healthy donor levels were exceeded by baseline clonality, which tracked circulating CD8+ T-cell counts.

From germline, CDR1 is MDHEN and CDR2 SYDVKM. The CDR3 totals 18 residues. Trimming removed 5 bases at V and 0 bases at J, with 21 bases between. Target depth was 1 in 200,000 to 1 in 1 million T cells, about 10x per clonotype. Sequencing was performed with immunoSEQ multiplex PCR; in TCRdb, only in-frame clones are kept and a portion is missing. The data contain under 200,000 clones, about 80% of them seen just once; the ten biggest clones take up about 4.9%. PBMCs that had been cryopreserved were the source of 1.5 to 2.5 micrograms of genomic DNA for TCR beta libraries. Points on this clone: What it recognizes is unknown.

The starting material was PBMCs, obtained after 24 months of ibrutinib treatment. V is TRBV28 and J is TRBJ2-3; D possibly corresponds to TRBD2 (6 bases). The sequence derives from a human donor with chronic lymphocytic leukemia. CDR3 DNA: TGTGCCAGCAGTCCCCGGTTCAGGCTAGCGTTGAGCACAGATACGCAGTATTTT. Its translation is CASSPRFRLALSTDTQYF.